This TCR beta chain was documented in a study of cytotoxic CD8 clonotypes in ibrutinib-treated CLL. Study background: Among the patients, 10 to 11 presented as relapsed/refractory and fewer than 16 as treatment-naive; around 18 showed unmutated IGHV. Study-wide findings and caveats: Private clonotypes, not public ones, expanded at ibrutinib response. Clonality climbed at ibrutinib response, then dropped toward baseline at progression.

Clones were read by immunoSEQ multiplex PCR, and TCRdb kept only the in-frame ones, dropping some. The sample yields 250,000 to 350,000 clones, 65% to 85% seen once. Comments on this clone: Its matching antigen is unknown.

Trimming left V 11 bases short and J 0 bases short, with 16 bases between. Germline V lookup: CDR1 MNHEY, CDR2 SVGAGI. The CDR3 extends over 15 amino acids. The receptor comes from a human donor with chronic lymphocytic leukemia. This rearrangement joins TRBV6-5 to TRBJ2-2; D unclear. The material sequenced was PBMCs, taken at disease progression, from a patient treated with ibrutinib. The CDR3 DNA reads TGTGCCTCCAGCCCGGAGTTGGCGAACACCGGGGAGCTGTTTTTT. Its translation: CASSPELANTGELFF.